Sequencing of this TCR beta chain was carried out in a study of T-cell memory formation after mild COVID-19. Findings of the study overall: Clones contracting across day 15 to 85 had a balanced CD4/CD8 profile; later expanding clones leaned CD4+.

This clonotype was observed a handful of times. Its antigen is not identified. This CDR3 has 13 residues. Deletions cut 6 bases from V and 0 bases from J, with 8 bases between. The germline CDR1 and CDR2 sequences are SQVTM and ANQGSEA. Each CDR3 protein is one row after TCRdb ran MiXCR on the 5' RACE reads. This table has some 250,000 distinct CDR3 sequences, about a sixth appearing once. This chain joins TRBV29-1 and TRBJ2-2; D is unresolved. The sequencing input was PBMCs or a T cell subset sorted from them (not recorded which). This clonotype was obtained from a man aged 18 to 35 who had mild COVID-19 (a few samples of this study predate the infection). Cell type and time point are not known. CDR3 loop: CSVRHTNTGELFF. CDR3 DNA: TGCAGCGTGAGACACACGAACACCGGGGAGCTGTTTTTT.